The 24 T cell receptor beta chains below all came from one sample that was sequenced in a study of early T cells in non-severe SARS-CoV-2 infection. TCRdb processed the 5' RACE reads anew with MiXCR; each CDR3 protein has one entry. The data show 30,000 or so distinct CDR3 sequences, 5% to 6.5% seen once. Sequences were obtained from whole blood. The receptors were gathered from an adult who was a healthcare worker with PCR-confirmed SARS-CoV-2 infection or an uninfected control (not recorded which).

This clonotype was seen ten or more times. CDR3 nucleotides: TGTGCCAGCAGCGTAGGAGGAGAGTCTGGACAGTACTTC. It codes for CASSVGGESGQYF. The chain joins TRBV9 to TRBJ2-7; D gene ambiguous. The CDR3 runs 13 residues. From germline, CDR1 is SGDLS and CDR2 YYNGEE. Trimming removed 0 bases at V and 10 bases at J, with 14 bases between.

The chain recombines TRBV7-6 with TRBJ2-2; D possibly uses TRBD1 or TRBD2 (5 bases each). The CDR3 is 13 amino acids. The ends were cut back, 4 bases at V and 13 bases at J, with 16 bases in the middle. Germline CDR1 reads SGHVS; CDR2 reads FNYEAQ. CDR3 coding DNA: TGTGCCAGCAGCTCCCGGACGGGGCTTTTGCTGTTTTTT. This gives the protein CASSSRTGLLLFF.

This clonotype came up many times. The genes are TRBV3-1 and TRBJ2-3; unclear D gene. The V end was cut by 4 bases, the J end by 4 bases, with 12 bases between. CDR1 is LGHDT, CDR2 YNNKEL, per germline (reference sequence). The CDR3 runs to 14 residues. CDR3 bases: TGTGCCAGCAGCCCCCCTAACGCCGCAGATACGCAGTATTTT. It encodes CASSPPNAADTQYF.

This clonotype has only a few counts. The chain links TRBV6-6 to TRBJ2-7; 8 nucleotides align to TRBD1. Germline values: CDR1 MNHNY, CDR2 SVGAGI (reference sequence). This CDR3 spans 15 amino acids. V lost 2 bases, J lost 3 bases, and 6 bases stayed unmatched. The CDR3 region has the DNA TGTGCCAGCAGTTACCACCGGACAGGGAGCTACGAGCAGTACTTC. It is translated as CASSYHRTGSYEQYF.

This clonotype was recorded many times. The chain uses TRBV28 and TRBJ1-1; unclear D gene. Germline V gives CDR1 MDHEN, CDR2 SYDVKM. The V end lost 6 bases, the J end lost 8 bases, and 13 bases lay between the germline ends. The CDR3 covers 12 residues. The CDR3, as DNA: TGTGCCAGCAGCCTTTTGGGCGGGGAAGCTTTCTTT. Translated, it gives CASSLLGGEAFF.

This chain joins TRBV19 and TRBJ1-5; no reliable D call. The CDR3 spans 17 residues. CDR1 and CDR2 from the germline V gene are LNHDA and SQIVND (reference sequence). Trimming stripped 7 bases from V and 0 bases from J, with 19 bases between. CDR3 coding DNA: TGTGCCAGTACTAACCAAAGGACGGCTTATAGCAATCAGCCCCAGCATTTT. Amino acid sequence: CASTNQRTAYSNQPQHF.

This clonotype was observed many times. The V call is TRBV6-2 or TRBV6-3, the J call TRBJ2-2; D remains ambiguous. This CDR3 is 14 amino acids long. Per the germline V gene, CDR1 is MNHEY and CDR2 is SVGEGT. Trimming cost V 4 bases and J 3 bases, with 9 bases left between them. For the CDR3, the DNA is TGTGCCAGCAGTTCTCCAGGTTACACCGGGGAGCTGTTTTTT. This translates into CASSSPGYTGELFF.

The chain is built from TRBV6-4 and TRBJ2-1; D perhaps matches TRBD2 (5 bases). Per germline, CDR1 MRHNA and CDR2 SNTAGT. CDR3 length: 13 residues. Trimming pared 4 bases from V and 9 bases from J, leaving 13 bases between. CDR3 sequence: CASSVLRGGEQFF. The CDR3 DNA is TGTGCCAGCAGTGTATTACGGGGTGGTGAGCAGTTCTTC.

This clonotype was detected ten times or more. The CDR3 bases are TGCGCCAGCAGCCCCTATGAGGACAGAGAAGCTTTCTTT. Translation: CASSPYEDREAFF. The chain joins TRBV5-1 to TRBJ1-1; possibly TRBD1 for D (6 bases). CDR1 SGHRS and CDR2 YFSETQ come from the germline V gene. V lost 4 bases, J lost 8 bases, and 15 bases lay in between. The CDR3 runs to 13 residues.

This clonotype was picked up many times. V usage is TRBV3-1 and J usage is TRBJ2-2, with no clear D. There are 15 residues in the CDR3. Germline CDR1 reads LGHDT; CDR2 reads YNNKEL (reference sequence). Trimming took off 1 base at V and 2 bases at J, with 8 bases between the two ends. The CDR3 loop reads CASSQVAINTGELFF. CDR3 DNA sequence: TGTGCCAGCAGCCAAGTCGCTATCAACACCGGGGAGCTGTTTTTT.

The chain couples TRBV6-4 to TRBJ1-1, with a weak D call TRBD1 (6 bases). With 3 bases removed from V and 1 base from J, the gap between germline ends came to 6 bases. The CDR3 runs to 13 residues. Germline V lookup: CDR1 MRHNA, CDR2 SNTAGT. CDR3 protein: CASSETGNTEAFF. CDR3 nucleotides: TGTGCCAGCAGTGAGACAGGGAACACTGAAGCTTTCTTT.

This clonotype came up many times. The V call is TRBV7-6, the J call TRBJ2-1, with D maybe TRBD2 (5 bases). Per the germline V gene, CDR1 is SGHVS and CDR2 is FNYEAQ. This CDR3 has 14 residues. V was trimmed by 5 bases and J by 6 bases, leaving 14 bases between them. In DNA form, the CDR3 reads TGTGCCAGCAGCGCGAAACTAGGGTCCAATGAGCAGTTCTTC. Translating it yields CASSAKLGSNEQFF.

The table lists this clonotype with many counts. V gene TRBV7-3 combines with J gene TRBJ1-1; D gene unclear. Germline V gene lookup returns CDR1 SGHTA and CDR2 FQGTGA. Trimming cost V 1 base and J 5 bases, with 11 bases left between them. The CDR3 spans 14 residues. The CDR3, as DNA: TGTGCCAGCAGCTTAAATGGGCAGGTTACTGAAGCTTTCTTT. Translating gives CASSLNGQVTEAFF.

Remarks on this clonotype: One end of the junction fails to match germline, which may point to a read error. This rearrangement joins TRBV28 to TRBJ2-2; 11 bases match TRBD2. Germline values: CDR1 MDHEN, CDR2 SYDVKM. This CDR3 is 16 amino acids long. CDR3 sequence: CASSKLTSGKGGELFF. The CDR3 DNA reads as TGCGCCAGCAGTAAATTGACTAGCGGGAAGGGCGGGGAGCTGTTTTTT.

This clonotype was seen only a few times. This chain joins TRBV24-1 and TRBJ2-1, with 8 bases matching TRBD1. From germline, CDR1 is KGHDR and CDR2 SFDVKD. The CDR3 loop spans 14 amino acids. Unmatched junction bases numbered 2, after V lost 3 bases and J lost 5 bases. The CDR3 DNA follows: TGTGCCACCAGTGATATGACAGGGGACAATGAGCAGTTCTTC. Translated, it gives CATSDMTGDNEQFF.

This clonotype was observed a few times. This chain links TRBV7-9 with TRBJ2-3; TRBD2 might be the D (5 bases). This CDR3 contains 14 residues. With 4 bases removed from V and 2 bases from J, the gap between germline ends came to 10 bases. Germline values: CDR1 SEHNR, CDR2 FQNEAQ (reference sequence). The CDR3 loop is CASSSEGDTDTQYF. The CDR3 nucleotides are TGTGCCAGCAGCTCAGAGGGAGACACAGATACGCAGTATTTT.

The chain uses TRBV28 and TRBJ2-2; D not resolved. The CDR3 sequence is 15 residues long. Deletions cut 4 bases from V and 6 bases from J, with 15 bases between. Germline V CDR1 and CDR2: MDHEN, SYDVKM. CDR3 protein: CASSYEASGSGELFF. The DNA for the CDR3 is TGTGCCAGCAGTTACGAGGCCTCAGGCTCCGGGGAGCTGTTTTTT.

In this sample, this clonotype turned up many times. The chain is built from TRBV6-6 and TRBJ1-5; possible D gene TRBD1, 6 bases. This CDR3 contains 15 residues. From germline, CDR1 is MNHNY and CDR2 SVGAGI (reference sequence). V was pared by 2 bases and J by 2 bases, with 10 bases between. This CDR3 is CASSYGGAGNQPQHF. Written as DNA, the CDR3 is TGTGCCAGCAGTTACGGGGGGGCCGGCAATCAGCCCCAGCATTTT.

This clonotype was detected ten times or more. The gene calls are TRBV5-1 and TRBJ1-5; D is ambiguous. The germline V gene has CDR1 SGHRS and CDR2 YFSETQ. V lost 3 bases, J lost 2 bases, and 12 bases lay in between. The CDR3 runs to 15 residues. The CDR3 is CASSSTDPRNQPQHF. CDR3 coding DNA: TGCGCCAGCAGCTCGACGGACCCCCGCAATCAGCCCCAGCATTTT.

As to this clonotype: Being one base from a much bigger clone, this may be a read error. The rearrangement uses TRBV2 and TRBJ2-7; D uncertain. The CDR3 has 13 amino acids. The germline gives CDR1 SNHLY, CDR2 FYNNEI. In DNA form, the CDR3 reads TGTGCCAACAGTCCGCCATTTAGCTACGAGCAGTACTTC. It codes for CANSPPFSYEQYF. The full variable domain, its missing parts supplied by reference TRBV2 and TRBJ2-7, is EPEVTQTPSHQVTQMGQEVILRCVPISNHLYFYWYRQILGQKVEFLVSFYNNEISEKSEIFDDQFSVERPDGSNFTLKIRSTKLEDSAMYFCANSPPFSYEQYFGPGTRLTVT.

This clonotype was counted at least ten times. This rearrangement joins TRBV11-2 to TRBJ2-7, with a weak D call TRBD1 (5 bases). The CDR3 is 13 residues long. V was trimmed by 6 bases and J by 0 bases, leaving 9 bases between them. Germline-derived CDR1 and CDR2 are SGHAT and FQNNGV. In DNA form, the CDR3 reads TGTGCCAGCAGGGTTAGGGGCTCCTACGAGCAGTACTTC. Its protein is CASRVRGSYEQYF.

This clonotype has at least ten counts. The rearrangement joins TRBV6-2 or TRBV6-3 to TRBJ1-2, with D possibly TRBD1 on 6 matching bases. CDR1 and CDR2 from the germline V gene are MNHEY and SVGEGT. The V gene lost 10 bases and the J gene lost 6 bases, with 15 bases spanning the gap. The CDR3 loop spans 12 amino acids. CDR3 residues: CATTQGRNGYTF. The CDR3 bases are TGTGCCACCACACAGGGTCGCAATGGCTACACCTTC.

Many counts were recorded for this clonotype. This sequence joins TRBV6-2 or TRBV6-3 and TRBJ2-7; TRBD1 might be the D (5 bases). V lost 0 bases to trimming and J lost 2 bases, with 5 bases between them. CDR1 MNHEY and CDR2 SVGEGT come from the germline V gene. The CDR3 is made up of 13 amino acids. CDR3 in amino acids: CASSYSDTYEQYF. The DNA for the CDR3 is TGTGCCAGCAGTTACTCGGACACCTACGAGCAGTACTTC.

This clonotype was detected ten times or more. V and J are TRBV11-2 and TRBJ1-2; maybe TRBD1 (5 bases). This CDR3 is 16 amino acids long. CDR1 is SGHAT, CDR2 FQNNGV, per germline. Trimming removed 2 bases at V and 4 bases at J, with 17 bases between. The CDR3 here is CASSLSAGTGVYGYTF. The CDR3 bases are TGTGCCAGCAGCTTATCAGCCGGGACTGGAGTCTATGGCTACACCTTC.